A single sample gave rise to the 15 T cell receptor beta chains below, sequenced in a study of blood T cells in healthy people across ages. Combining a sample-barcoded 5' primer with a J-beta primer mix, a second PCR ran for about 7 to 11 cycles. TCRdb reprocessed the 5' RACE reads via MiXCR and lists one record per CDR3 protein. Here the sample spans hundreds of thousands of distinct CDR3 sequences, over 20% being singletons. The sample consisted of blood. The receptor set was obtained from a man aged 65-85 years in good health.

This clonotype has just a few counts. The rearrangement joins TRBV7-6 to TRBJ1-1; a possible D gene is TRBD1 (5 bases). Germline CDR1 SGHVS, CDR2 FNYEAQ. Deletions cut 5 bases from V and 1 base from J, with 20 bases between. CDR3 length: 17 amino acids. The CDR3 DNA is TGTGCCAGCAGCCCGAGTTATGGGGGGTCTAGGAACACTGAAGCTTTCTTT. Its protein product is CASSPSYGGSRNTEAFF. The full variable domain, rest sourced from reference TRBV7-6 and TRBJ1-1, is GAGVSQSPRYKVTKRGQDVALRCDPISGHVSLYWYRQALGQGPEFLTYFNYEAQQDKSGLPNDRFSAERPEGSISTLTIQRTEQRDSAMYRCASSPSYGGSRNTEAFFGQGTRLTVV.

This clonotype was detected a few times. The V gene is TRBV7-3, the J gene TRBJ2-5, with D hard to call. The V end was cut by 2 bases, the J end by 4 bases, with 14 bases between. This CDR3 is built from 15 residues. CDR1 and CDR2 (germline): SGHTA, FQGTGA. The CDR3 reads CASSLGPTVAETQYF. The CDR3 region has the DNA TGTGCCAGCAGCTTAGGGCCAACGGTGGCAGAGACCCAGTACTTC.

At least ten counts were recorded for this clonotype. CDR3 amino acids: CSARKGGSSYEQYF. The CDR3, as DNA: TGCAGTGCTAGAAAGGGGGGGAGCTCCTACGAGCAGTACTTC. The V gene is TRBV20-1, the J gene TRBJ2-7; the D gene is possibly TRBD2 (7 bases). Deletions cut 2 bases from V and 0 bases from J, with 11 bases between. The germline V gene has CDR1 DFQATT and CDR2 SNEGSKA (reference sequence). The CDR3 covers 14 residues.

This chain uses TRBV12-3 or TRBV12-4 with TRBJ1-6, with 11 bases lining up with TRBD1. There are 14 residues in the CDR3. Unmatched junction bases numbered 3, after V lost 5 bases and J lost 9 bases. Here the CDR3 reads CASSRTGGVSPLHF. The CDR3 DNA sequence: TGTGCCAGCAGTCGGACAGGGGGCGTTTCACCCCTCCACTTT.

The CDR3 sequence: CASARVNYGYTF. CDR3 nucleotide sequence: TGTGCCAGCGCCCGGGTGAACTATGGCTACACCTTC. The V and J genes are TRBV6-5 and TRBJ1-2; D is undetermined. CDR1 MNHEY and CDR2 SVGAGI come from the germline V gene. Between the trimmed V and J ends, which lost 8 bases and 2 bases, there was a span of 9 bases. CDR3 length: 12 amino acids.

In this sample, this clonotype turned up a few times. V is TRBV2 and J is TRBJ2-3; D is undetermined. V was trimmed by 4 bases and J by 1 base, leaving 12 bases between them. The V gene's germline CDR1 is SNHLY and CDR2 FYNNEI. CDR3 length equals 15 residues. In DNA form, the CDR3 reads TGTGCCAGCAGTGCTCTAAGTCTGGGCACAGATACGCAGTATTTT. The encoded protein is CASSALSLGTDTQYF.

In this sample, this clonotype turned up a few times. The rearrangement links TRBV3-1 to TRBJ1-1, with D maybe TRBD1 (5 bases). V was clipped by 8 bases and J by 1 base, with 14 bases between them. Germline V lookup: CDR1 LGHDT, CDR2 YNNKEL (reference sequence). The CDR3 runs to 14 residues. As DNA, the CDR3 is TGTGCCAGCCGATCCTTAGACAGGAACACTGAAGCTTTCTTT. The encoded protein is CASRSLDRNTEAFF.

The chain recombines TRBV13 with TRBJ2-2; no clear D gene. Germline values: CDR1 PRHDT, CDR2 FYEKMQ (reference sequence). Trimming pared 7 bases from V and 6 bases from J, leaving 12 bases between. The CDR3 is 13 amino acids. CDR3 region: CASNRRSPGELFF. The CDR3 DNA sequence: TGTGCCAGCAACCGACGGTCCCCCGGGGAGCTGTTTTTT.

This clonotype was picked up many times. CDR3 in amino acids: CASSVVTVGDNEQFF. Written as DNA, the CDR3 is TGTGCCAGCAGCGTAGTAACAGTTGGGGACAATGAGCAGTTCTTC. The rearrangement joins TRBV9 to TRBJ2-1; D gene ambiguous. There are 15 residues in the CDR3. Germline lookup yields CDR1 SGDLS and CDR2 YYNGEE. V was clipped by 0 bases and J by 5 bases, with 12 bases between them.

Only a few counts were recorded for this clonotype. The CDR3, as DNA: TGTGCCAGCTCACCACAGGGTGCCTACGAGCAGTACTTC. Translated, it gives CASSPQGAYEQYF. The chain combines TRBV18 with TRBJ2-7; D is ambiguous. Germline lookup yields CDR1 KGHSH and CDR2 LQKENI. The CDR3 runs to 13 residues. Deletions cut 1 base from V and 2 bases from J, with 6 bases between.

The chain carries TRBV30 and TRBJ1-3; TRBD1 aligns across 9 bases. Germline V gene lookup returns CDR1 GTSNPN and CDR2 SVGIG (reference sequence). CDR3 length: 19 amino acids. The junction had 15 bases not matched to a gene; V was cut back by 3 bases and J by 0 bases. In nucleotides, the CDR3 is TGTGCCTGGAGCTATTGGGACAGGGCGACCCCTTTCTCTGGAAACACCATATATTTT. Amino acids: CAWSYWDRATPFSGNTIYF.

This clonotype was counted ten times or more. The chain is built from TRBV5-1 and TRBJ1-4, with D possibly being TRBD1 (6 bases). The V gene's germline CDR1 is SGHRS and CDR2 YFSETQ. V was cut by 1 base and J by 5 bases, with 12 bases left in between. The CDR3 covers 15 residues. CDR3 sequence: CASSLPGEANEKLFF. The DNA for the CDR3 is TGCGCCAGCAGCTTGCCAGGGGAGGCGAATGAAAAACTGTTTTTT.

This clonotype was counted only a few times. The CDR3 is CSALGDSRSGNTIYF. In DNA, the CDR3 is TGCAGTGCTTTGGGTGACAGCCGCTCTGGAAACACCATATATTTT. This rearrangement joins TRBV20-1 to TRBJ1-3; D may be TRBD1 (5 bases). CDR1 and CDR2 (germline): DFQATT, SNEGSKA (reference sequence). The CDR3 length is 15 residues. The V end was cut by 5 bases, the J end by 0 bases, with 14 bases between.

This clonotype was seen a handful of times. V is TRBV10-3 and J is TRBJ2-7, with D perhaps matching TRBD1 or TRBD2 (5 bases each). V was shortened by 0 bases and J by 6 bases, with 9 bases between the two germline ends. The CDR3 loop spans 13 amino acids. Germline V gives CDR1 ENHRY, CDR2 SYGVKD. Here the CDR3 DNA reads TGTGCCATCAGTGAGTCGGGGGAAGGCGAGCAGTACGTC. It translates to CAISESGEGEQYV.

The gene calls are TRBV6-5 and TRBJ2-5, with a tentative D call TRBD1 (5 bases). CDR3 length: 15 residues. The germline V and J ends were trimmed by 6 bases and 2 bases, with 16 bases remaining between them. The V gene's germline CDR1 is MNHEY and CDR2 SVGAGI. This CDR3 reads CASSRVVGQQETQYF. The CDR3 nucleotides are TGTGCCAGCAGCCGGGTGGTGGGGCAACAAGAGACCCAGTACTTC.